This T cell receptor beta chain was obtained from a study of regulatory T cells in long-lasting Graves disease. In germline, CDR1 is GTSNPN, CDR2 SVGIG (reference sequence). The CDR3 spans 14 residues. Trimming stripped 4 bases from V and 4 bases from J, with 14 bases between. Described time point: newly diagnosed GD, antithyroid drugs for less than 3 months. The TCR library was made from RNA extracted from PBMCs. Building the TCR beta libraries relied on iRepertoire HTBI primers, and CDR3 regions underwent Arm-PCR. Each CDR3 protein is one row after TCRdb ran MiXCR on the multiplex PCR reads. This sample has 350,000 to 550,000 distinct CDR3 sequences, with about 17% found just once. The sample also formed part of further work on T cells in Graves' hyperthyroidism and ophthalmopathy.

This receptor was taken from a woman in her late teens or twenties with Graves disease. Sample: peripheral blood mononuclear cells (PBMCs), taken at new diagnosis, from a patient treated with antithyroid drugs. The chain links TRBV30 to TRBJ1-3; D not resolved. CDR3 in DNA: TGTGCCTGGACTCGGACGAACCGAGGAAACACCATATATTTT. It is translated as CAWTRTNRGNTIYF.